This is a list of T cell receptor beta chains from one sample in a study of CD8 T cells in Susac syndrome. TCRdb recomputed calls from the immunoSEQ multiplex PCR reads with MiXCR, one row per CDR3 protein. The sample carries about 430,000 distinct CDR3 sequences, approximately 89% recorded once. Sequencing was carried out using CD8+ T cells from PBMCs. All receptors derive from a human donor with multiple sclerosis. The conserved cysteine and the conserved F or W are not part of the CDR3 here. Fields, in order: clone size, J gene, V gene, D gene, CDR3 protein. D genes are given only for firm matches. Clone size appears in some rows only: once, few, many, or a class for an expanded clone.

- TRBJ2-7 TRBV6-5 - ASSVGAHYEQY
- TRBJ1-1 TRBV6-5 - ASSYSAPPEAF
- TRBJ1-2 TRBV4-2 - ASNLNQWTAGGT
- TRBJ2-7 TRBV9 TRBD2 ASSPNREEAYEQY
- TRBJ2-7 TRBV7-3 - ASSEGSGEQY
once TRBJ2-2 TRBV6-5 - ASETATGELF
- TRBJ2-2 TRBV24-1 - ATSDRHEPGELF
- TRBJ2-7 TRBV12-3/TRBV12-4 TRBD2 ASSSRLGFSSGRAYEQY
- TRBJ1-4 TRBV4-1 TRBD1 ASSPSAGQEIGEKLF
- TRBJ2-1 TRBV5-1 - ASSLPSNNEQF
- TRBJ1-1 TRBV5-4 TRBD1 ASSFFDRGWAEAF
- TRBJ1-1 TRBV6-1 TRBD1 ASTPGGGAEAF
- TRBJ1-6 TRBV4-1 TRBD1 ASSQEGQGSFSPLH
- TRBJ2-7 TRBV21-1 - ASSKAQGTRITYEQY
- TRBJ2-7 TRBV5-6 - ASSLDYLGSYEQY
- TRBJ1-5 TRBV4-2 TRBD1 ASSQAGTGGNQPQH
- TRBJ2-7 TRBV6-6 TRBD1 ASSPRAGQDGEQY
- TRBJ2-1 TRBV5-6 TRBD2 ASSVRLAGPYNEQL
- TRBJ2-1 TRBV27 - ASSLSWELPYNEQF
once TRBJ1-1 TRBV7-9 - ASSFWGLGVMNTEAF
- TRBJ2-2 TRBV12-3/TRBV12-4 - ASSSAGAPGELF
- TRBJ2-1 TRBV27 - ATSAYAGFQNEQF
- TRBJ2-7 TRBV20-1 - SARGRGARMDEQY
- TRBJ2-6 TRBV6-1 - ASSELPGANVLT
- TRBJ2-5 TRBV10-3 - AISEGDIGETQY
once TRBJ2-1 TRBV27 TRBD2 ASSKGLAGGPGEQF
- TRBJ1-2 TRBV27 - ASSLRQPTNYGYT
- TRBJ2-5 TRBV3-1 - ASSQRETQY
- TRBJ1-2 TRBV7-9 - ASSPTGLGYGYT
- TRBJ2-7 TRBV2 - ASNGGPEQY
- TRBJ2-1 TRBV27 - ASSLSGGGVYNEQF
- TRBJ2-5 TRBV4-1 TRBD2 ASSRRLSGRVVQY
- TRBJ2-7 TRBV29-1 TRBD2 SVAGTSGGLSYEQY
few TRBJ1-1 TRBV29-1 - SVETNTEAF
- TRBJ1-5 TRBV6-2/TRBV6-3 - ASKLAGEGQPQH
few TRBJ2-1 TRBV29-1 TRBD2 SVDILAYEQF
- TRBJ2-7 TRBV27 - ASSLLVQGGPYEQY
- TRBJ2-2 TRBV30 TRBD2 AWSYLAGSGELF
- TRBJ1-2 TRBV27 TRBD1 ASSNIGTGSVYGYT
- TRBJ2-7 TRBV10-3 TRBD2 AISASGGTYEQY
- TRBJ2-7 TRBV29-1 TRBD2 SVSGGNSYEQY
- TRBJ1-2 TRBV20-1 - SAPDRGYGYT
- TRBJ2-1 TRBV13 - ASSLTRTAYNEQF
few TRBJ2-2 TRBV6-5 - ASSYSRGETGELF
few TRBJ2-2 TRBV27 TRBD2 ASSPSGGDTGELF
- - TRBV19 - ASSHIAGSQGEQF
- TRBJ2-3 TRBV4-1 - ASSQRHTDTQY
- TRBJ2-6 TRBV29-1 - SVVGGLGSGANVLT
- TRBJ2-3 TRBV4-1 - ASSQGPASTDTQY